Below, 15 T cell receptor beta chains from the same sample are listed, as sequenced in a study of human T cells and chemical hapten exposure. Time point meaning: patch test 1, 2 weeks after DPC sensitization. Treatment given: therapeutic diphenylcyclopropenone sensitization with weekly scalp DPC. MiXCR was run by TCRdb on the RACE reads, yielding one entry per CDR3 protein. The sample holds about 380,000 distinct CDR3 sequences, 4.8% seen once. Sequencing was performed on whole blood, taken in connection with sensitization to the hapten diphenylcyclopropenone (DPC). The receptors here all came from a woman between 45 and 60 years old with alopecia areata. Some clones in this sample may be carry-over from other donors' samples.

Concerning this clonotype itself: Possible read error: a much larger clone is one base away. J is TRBJ2-1 and V is TRBV2, with 10 bases identical to TRBD2. CDR1 SNHLY and CDR2 FYNNEI come from the germline V gene. V trimming: 7 bases; J trimming: 5 bases; junction bases outside the gene matches: 5. There are 14 residues in the CDR3. The CDR3 bases are TGTGCCAGCAAGAGGACTAGCGGTGACAATGAGCAGTTCTTC. Translated, it gives CASKRTSGDNEQFF.

This clonotype was seen only a few times. The rearrangement links TRBV6-2 or TRBV6-3 to TRBJ2-1, with D uncertain. Trimming pared 6 bases from V and 2 bases from J, leaving 14 bases between. In germline, CDR1 is MNHEY, CDR2 SVGEGT. CDR3 size: 15 residues. This CDR3 reads CASSRRAIPYNEQFF. CDR3 in DNA: TGTGCCAGCAGCCGCAGAGCAATACCCTACAATGAGCAGTTCTTC.

This clonotype showed up many times. The V and J genes are TRBV10-1 and TRBJ2-3; D gene unclear. Germline V gene lookup returns CDR1 WNHNN and CDR2 SYGVQD (reference sequence). Trimming removed 2 bases at V and 1 base at J, with 7 bases between. The CDR3 is made up of 14 amino acids. In DNA form, the CDR3 reads TGCGCCAGCAGTGAGCCAGGACGCACAGATACGCAGTATTTT. Translation gives CASSEPGRTDTQYF.

V usage is TRBV25-1 and J usage is TRBJ2-1, with 11 positions matching TRBD1. CDR1 and CDR2 (germline): MGHDK, SYGVNS. J was trimmed by 8 bases and V by 5 bases; bases with no gene match: 8. CDR3 length equals 15 residues. The chain's CDR3 is CASSKGGTGGYEQFF. In DNA, the CDR3 is TGTGCCAGCAGTAAAGGTGGGACAGGGGGTTATGAGCAGTTCTTC.

Ten or more counts support this clonotype. The genes are TRBV3-1 and TRBJ2-2; a weak D match, TRBD2 (5 bases). The length of the CDR3 is 15 residues. Germline CDR1 LGHDT, CDR2 YNNKEL (reference sequence). V lost 4 bases to trimming and J lost 4 bases, with 13 bases between them. Here the CDR3 reads CASSRVAKSTGELFF. The CDR3, as DNA: TGTGCCAGCAGCCGAGTAGCGAAATCCACCGGGGAGCTGTTTTTT.

This clonotype has ten or more counts. The V call is TRBV10-3, the J call TRBJ1-5, with a possible D match to TRBD1 (6 bases). Trimming shortened V by 10 bases and J by 4 bases, and 14 bases separated the two germline ends. CDR3 size: 13 residues. Germline V gene lookup returns CDR1 ENHRY and CDR2 SYGVKD. CDR3 DNA: TGTGCCACGACTCAGGGGTTAAATCAGCCCCAGCATTTT. Its translation is CATTQGLNQPQHF.

This clonotype was detected a few times. The CDR3 reads CASSRGGGSDEQFF. CDR3 bases: TGTGCCAGCAGTCGGGGGGGCGGGAGTGATGAGCAGTTCTTC. The chain employs TRBV6-6 and TRBJ2-1; 8 positions agree with TRBD2. Germline V gene sequence: CDR1 MNHNY, CDR2 SVGAGI (reference sequence). V trimming: 5 bases; J trimming: 8 bases; junction bases outside the gene matches: 8. The CDR3 loop spans 14 amino acids.

The rearrangement joins TRBV30 to TRBJ2-1; 8 bases align to TRBD2. Germline V gives CDR1 GTSNPN, CDR2 SVGIG (reference sequence). Losses at the gene ends were 1 base for V and 7 bases for J; bases not matched to a gene: 6. CDR3 size: 14 residues. The CDR3 region has the DNA TGTGCCTGGAGTGGGGGACTAGTAGGGAATGAGCAGTTCTTC. Amino acid sequence: CAWSGGLVGNEQFF.

This clonotype has at least ten counts. J is TRBJ1-1 and V is TRBV6-1; 7 nucleotides align to TRBD1. The CDR3 covers 14 residues. The germline V gene has CDR1 MNHNS and CDR2 SASEGT. V lost 6 bases to trimming and J lost 5 bases; unmatched junction nucleotides: 9. The CDR3 loop reads CASRANRGGTEAFF. CDR3 bases: TGTGCCAGCAGGGCCAACAGGGGTGGGACTGAAGCTTTCTTT.

Comments on this clonotype: A single base separates this from a much larger clone, so it may be a read error. The gene calls are TRBV28 and TRBJ1-1, with D perhaps matching TRBD1 (5 bases). V dropped 7 bases and J dropped 3 bases, with 18 bases sitting between them. CDR3 length: 15 amino acids. CDR1 MDHEN and CDR2 SYDVKM come from the germline V gene. The CDR3 reads CASITPNRGYTEAFF. CDR3 bases: TGTGCCAGCATCACCCCCAATAGGGGCTACACTGAAGCTTTCTTT.

In this sample, this clonotype turned up many times. The chain is built from TRBV12-3 or TRBV12-4 and TRBJ2-7; D perhaps matches TRBD2 (5 bases). The CDR3 consists of 12 residues. The germline V and J ends were trimmed by 5 bases and 6 bases, with 11 bases remaining between them. CDR3 DNA: TGTGCCAGCAGTCTTACTAGTAGCGAGCAGTACTTC. It translates to CASSLTSSEQYF.

This clonotype came up many times. V and J are TRBV6-5 and TRBJ1-4, with D possibly being TRBD1 (6 bases). Germline loops: CDR1 MNHEY, CDR2 SVGAGI. This CDR3 contains 16 residues. The V gene lost 2 bases and the J gene lost 3 bases, with 13 bases spanning the gap. CDR3 DNA: TGTGCCAGCAGTTACGAACAGGGAGCTGCTAATGAAAAACTGTTTTTT. Its translation: CASSYEQGAANEKLFF.

This clonotype came up many times. The J gene is TRBJ2-2, the V gene TRBV2; TRBD2 aligns across 8 bases. V dropped 4 bases and J dropped 5; count of bases not matched to a gene: 15. This CDR3 has 18 residues. Germline lookup yields CDR1 SNHLY and CDR2 FYNNEI. The CDR3 sequence is CASSVLMVSGVRTGELFF. The CDR3 DNA reads TGTGCCAGCAGTGTATTGATGGTTAGCGGGGTTCGGACCGGGGAGCTGTTTTTT. The whole variable domain, remainder taken from reference TRBV2 and TRBJ2-2, is EPEVTQTPSHQVTQMGQEVILRCVPISNHLYFYWYRQILGQKVEFLVSFYNNEISEKSEIFDDQFSVERPDGSNFTLKIRSTKLEDSAMYFCASSVLMVSGVRTGELFFGEGSRLTVL.

This clonotype has only a few counts. The V gene is TRBV29-1, the J gene TRBJ2-3; weak D call: TRBD1 (5 bases). From germline, CDR1 is SQVTM and CDR2 ANQGSEA. V lost 1 base, J lost 5 bases, and 13 bases lay in between. The CDR3 sequence is 14 residues long. DNA for the CDR3: TGCAGCGTTGAAGTGTCTTATCAGGGAGATACGCAGTATTTT. Translated, it gives CSVEVSYQGDTQYF.

As for this clonotype: Being one base from a much bigger clone, this may be a read error. The V and J genes are TRBV2 and TRBJ2-3, with 14 nucleotides matching TRBD2. Germline CDR1 SNHLY, CDR2 FYNNEI. The CDR3 is 20 residues long. The DNA for the CDR3 is TGTGCCGGCAGCGGACTAGCGGGGGGTCTTTCCTTCTTGTCCCCAGATACGCAGTATTTT. It specifies CAGSGLAGGLSFLSPDTQYF.